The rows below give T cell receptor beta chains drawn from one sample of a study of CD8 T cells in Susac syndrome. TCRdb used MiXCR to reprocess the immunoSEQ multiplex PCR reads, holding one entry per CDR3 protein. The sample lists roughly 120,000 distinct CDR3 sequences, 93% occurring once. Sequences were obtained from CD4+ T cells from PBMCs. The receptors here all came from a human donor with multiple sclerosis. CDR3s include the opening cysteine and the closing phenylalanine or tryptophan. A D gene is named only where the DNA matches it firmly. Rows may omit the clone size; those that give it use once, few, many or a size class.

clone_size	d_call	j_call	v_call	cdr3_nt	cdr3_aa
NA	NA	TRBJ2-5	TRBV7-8	TGTGCCAGCAGCTTAGGAGGAGGGAGACAGGGAAAGACCCAGTACTTC	CASSLGGGRQGKTQYF
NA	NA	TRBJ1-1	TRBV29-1	TGCAGCGTTGCGGTGGGTACGGGGACTGAAGCTTTCTTT	CSVAVGTGTEAFF
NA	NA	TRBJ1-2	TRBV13	TGTGCCAGCAGCGCCCGAGGGAGAGGAGACTATGGCTACACCTTC	CASSARGRGDYGYTF
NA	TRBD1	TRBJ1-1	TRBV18	TGTGCCAGCTCACCGGGACAGGGCTTTACTGAAGCTTTCTTT	CASSPGQGFTEAFF
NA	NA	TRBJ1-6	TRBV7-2	TGTGCCAGCAGTTTCACTCCGGGGGTTGAATCACCCCTCCACTTT	CASSFTPGVESPLHF
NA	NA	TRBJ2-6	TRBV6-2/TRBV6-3	TGTGCCACAGGGTGGAACCCCGCGCTTGGGGCCAACGTCCTGACTTTC	CATGWNPALGANVLTF
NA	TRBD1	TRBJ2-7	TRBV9	TGTGCCAGCAGCGTAGGATCGGGGACAGGGAGTTCACGGGACGAGCAGTACTTC	CASSVGSGTGSSRDEQYF
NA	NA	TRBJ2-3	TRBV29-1	TGCAGCGTTACAACCGGGGGAGGCACAGATACGCAGTATTTT	CSVTTGGGTDTQYF
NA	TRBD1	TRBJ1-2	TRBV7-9	TGTGCCAGCAGCCCTAGAGAAGGGGGCGGCTACACCTTC	CASSPREGGGYTF
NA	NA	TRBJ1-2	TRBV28	TGTGCCAGTTTAAGGAGCAGCAACTATGGCTACACCTTC	CASLRSSNYGYTF
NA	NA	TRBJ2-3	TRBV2	TGTGCCAGCAGTGCGTTCCCTGGGACAGATACGCAGTATTTT	CASSAFPGTDTQYF
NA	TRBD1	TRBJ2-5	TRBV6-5	TGTGCCAGCAGTTACTCGCCAGGGGGCTTCGGGACCCAGTACTTC	CASSYSPGGFGTQYF
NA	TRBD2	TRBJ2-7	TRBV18	TGTGCCAGCTCACCTCGCCTAGCGGATGCCTACGAGCAGTACTTC	CASSPRLADAYEQYF
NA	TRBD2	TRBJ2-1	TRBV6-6	TGTGCCAGCAGTTACTATAGCGGGGGGGCGGGTAATGAGCAGTTCTTC	CASSYYSGGAGNEQFF
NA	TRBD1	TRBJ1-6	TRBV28	TGTGCCAGCAGTCCCGGGACAGATGGTAGGCCCCTCCACTTT	CASSPGTDGRPLHF
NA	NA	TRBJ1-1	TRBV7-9	TGTGCCAGCAGCTTCCTCGCCCGGGCCGCTGAAGCTTTCTTT	CASSFLARAAEAFF
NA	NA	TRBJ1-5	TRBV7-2	TGTGCCAGCAGCGCGGACAGATATCAGCCCCAGCATTTT	CASSADRYQPQHF
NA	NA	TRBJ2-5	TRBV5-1	TGCGCCAGCAACTTAGACTTTCCGGACCCAGAGACCCAGTACTTC	CASNLDFPDPETQYF
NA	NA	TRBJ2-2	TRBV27	TGTGCCAGCAAAGGGTTCATGAGGGGCCTGCTCCCGAACACCGGGGAGCTGTTTTTT	CASKGFMRGLLPNTGELFF
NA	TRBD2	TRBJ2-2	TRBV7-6	TGTGCCAGCAGCTCGTACGGGGGGGCCACCGGGGAGCTGTTTTTT	CASSSYGGATGELFF
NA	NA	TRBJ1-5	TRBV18	TGTGCCAGCTCACGGGGCAGGGTTGATCAGCCCCAGCATTTT	CASSRGRVDQPQHF
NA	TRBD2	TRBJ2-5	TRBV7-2	TGTGCCAGCAGCTCCTTAGCGGGGGGGCCCTTAGAGACCCAGTACTTC	CASSSLAGGPLETQYF
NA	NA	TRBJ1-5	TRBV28	TGTGCCAGCAGACGAACAGGGACCCCTTTTTCTCAGCCCCAGCATTTT	CASRRTGTPFSQPQHF
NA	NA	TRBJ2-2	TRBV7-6	TGTGCCAGCAGCTTACTGGACGGCGAGAACACCGGGGAGCTGTTTTTT	CASSLLDGENTGELFF
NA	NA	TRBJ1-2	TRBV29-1	TGCAGCGTTGAGACGGGGGGCGGCTATGGCTACACCTTC	CSVETGGGYGYTF
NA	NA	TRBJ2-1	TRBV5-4	TGTGCCAGCAGCTTTGCCCCTAGGGAGGAGCAGTTCTTC	CASSFAPREEQFF
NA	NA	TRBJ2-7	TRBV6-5	TGTGCCAGCAGTTACGAACCGGGGGCCTACGAGCAGTACTTC	CASSYEPGAYEQYF
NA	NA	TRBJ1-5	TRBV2	TGTGCCAGCAGTGGGAGTATTAGCAATCAGCCCCAGCATTTT	CASSGSISNQPQHF
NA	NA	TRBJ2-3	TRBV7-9	TGTGCCAGCAGCACCCGACAGCTCACAGATACGCAGTATTTT	CASSTRQLTDTQYF
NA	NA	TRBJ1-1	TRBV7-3	TGTGCCAGCAGCGCACAGGGTCACGGGAACACTGAAGCTTTCTTT	CASSAQGHGNTEAFF
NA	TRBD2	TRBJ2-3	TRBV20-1	TGCAGTGCTTATGGGGTCGGGGGGGAGACCACAGATACGCAGTATTTT	CSAYGVGGETTDTQYF
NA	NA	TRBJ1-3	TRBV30	TGTGCCCAGGGAGGGGATCTCGGAAACACCATATATTTT	CAQGGDLGNTIYF
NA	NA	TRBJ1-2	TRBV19	TGTGCCAGTAGTATCCCGGGACAAGGAGGGTATGGCTACACCTTC	CASSIPGQGGYGYTF
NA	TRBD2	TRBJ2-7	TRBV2	TGTGCCAGCAGTGCTTACGGGGGGAGCTCCTACGAGCAGTACTTC	CASSAYGGSSYEQYF
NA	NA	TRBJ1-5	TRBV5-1	TGCGCCAGCAGCTTCACCCCCAATCAGCCCCAGCATTTT	CASSFTPNQPQHF
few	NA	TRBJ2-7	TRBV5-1	TGCGCCAGCAGCCCCGGGACCGCGACCTTGGAGCAGTACTTC	CASSPGTATLEQYF
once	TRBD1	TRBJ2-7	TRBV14	TGTGCCAGCAGCTGGGACAGGGGGCCTTCCTACGAGCAGTACTTC	CASSWDRGPSYEQYF
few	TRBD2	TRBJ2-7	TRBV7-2	TGTGCCAGCAGTTCCGGGACTAGAGGGTACGAGCAGTACTTC	CASSSGTRGYEQYF
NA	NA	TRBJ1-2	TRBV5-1	TGCGCCAGCGGCGCCCCCACAGGGTCTGATGGCTACACCTTC	CASGAPTGSDGYTF
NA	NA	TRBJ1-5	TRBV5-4	TGTGCCAGCAGCTTGGACGGGCCCCATCAGCCCCAGCATTTT	CASSLDGPHQPQHF
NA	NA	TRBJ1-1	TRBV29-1	TGCAGCGGGAGGGGACAATTGAACACTGAAGCTTTCTTT	CSGRGQLNTEAFF
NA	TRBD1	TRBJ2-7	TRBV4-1	TGCGCCAGCAGCCAGAGATTACAGGGGGGTCACGAGCAGTACTTC	CASSQRLQGGHEQYF
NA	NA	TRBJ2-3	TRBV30	TGTGCCTGGAGCACCAGTAACACAGATACGCAGTATTTT	CAWSTSNTDTQYF
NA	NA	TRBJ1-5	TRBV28	TGTGCCAGCAGTTTAGGAGGGGGCAATCAGCCCCAGCATTTT	CASSLGGGNQPQHF
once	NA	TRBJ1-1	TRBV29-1	TGCAGCGTTGAAAGGAACAGCCGGGGGGCGCACACTGAAGCTTTCTTT	CSVERNSRGAHTEAFF
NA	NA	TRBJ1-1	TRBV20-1	TGCAGTGCGGCGAACATTGAAGCTTTCTTT	CSAANIEAFF
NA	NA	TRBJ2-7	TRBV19	TGTGCCAGTAGTCCTACTCGACAGGCGAATAGTTACGAGCAGTACTTC	CASSPTRQANSYEQYF
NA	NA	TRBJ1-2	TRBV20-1	TGCAGTGCTAAGGGCTCACCGAGCTATGGCTACACCTTC	CSAKGSPSYGYTF